This TCR beta chain was observed in a study of blood T cells in healthy people across ages. A J-beta primer mix and a sample-barcoded 5' primer were used in a second PCR of about 7 to 11 cycles. A template-switch adaptor with 12 random nucleotides tagged each cDNA molecule. TCRdb re-called the 5' RACE reads with MiXCR, one entry per CDR3 protein. The table has around 900,000 distinct CDR3 sequences, roughly 51% seen once. Points on this clonotype: Antigen: not known.

Samples had at least 6.5 million PBMCs isolated from them. The CDR3 spans 15 residues. In germline, CDR1 is LGHNA, CDR2 YNFKEQ. The ends lost 2 bases at V and 5 bases at J; junction bases unmatched: 5. General study findings and limits: Estimated diversity, derived from one million T cells, was regarded as an underestimate.

The source material was blood. The sequence was obtained from an older woman in good health. The chain recombines TRBV4-2 with TRBJ2-1; 8 bases are a match to TRBD2. The CDR3 nucleotides read TGTGCCAGCAGCCAAAATGGGACTAGAAACAATGAGCAGTTCTTC. Translation: CASSQNGTRNNEQFF.